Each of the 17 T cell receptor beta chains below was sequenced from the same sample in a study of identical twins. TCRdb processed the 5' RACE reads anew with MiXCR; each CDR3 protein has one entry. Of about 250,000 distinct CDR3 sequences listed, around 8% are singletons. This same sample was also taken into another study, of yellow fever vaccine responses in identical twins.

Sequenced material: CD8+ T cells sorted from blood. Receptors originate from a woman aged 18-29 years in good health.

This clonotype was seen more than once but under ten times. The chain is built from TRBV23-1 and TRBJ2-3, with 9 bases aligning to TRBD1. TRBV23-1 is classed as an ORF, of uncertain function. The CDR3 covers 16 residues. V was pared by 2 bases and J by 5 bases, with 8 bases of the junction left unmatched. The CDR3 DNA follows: TGCGCCAGCAGTCAAATCCGGGACAGGGTAGGAGATACGCAGTATTTT. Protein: CASSQIRDRVGDTQYF.

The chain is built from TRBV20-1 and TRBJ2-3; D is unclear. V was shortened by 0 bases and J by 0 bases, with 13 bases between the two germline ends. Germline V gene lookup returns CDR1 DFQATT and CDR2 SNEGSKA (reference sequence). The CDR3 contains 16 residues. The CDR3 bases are TGCAGTGCTAGAGAAAGGTTTCACCCTAGCACAGATACGCAGTATTTT. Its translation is CSARERFHPSTDTQYF.

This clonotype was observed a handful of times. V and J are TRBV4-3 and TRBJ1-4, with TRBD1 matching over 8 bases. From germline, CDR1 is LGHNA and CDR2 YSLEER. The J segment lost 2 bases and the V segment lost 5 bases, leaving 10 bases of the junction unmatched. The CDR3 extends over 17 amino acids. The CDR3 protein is CASSTTSRGPTNEKLFF. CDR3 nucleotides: TGCGCCAGCAGCACGACGTCCAGGGGGCCGACTAATGAAAAACTGTTTTTT.

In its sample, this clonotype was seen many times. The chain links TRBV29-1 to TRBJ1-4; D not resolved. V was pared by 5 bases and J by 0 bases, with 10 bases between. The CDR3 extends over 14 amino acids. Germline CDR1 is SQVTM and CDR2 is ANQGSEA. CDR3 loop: CSVPAPPTNEKLFF. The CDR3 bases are TGCAGCGTTCCCGCACCTCCAACTAATGAAAAACTGTTTTTT.

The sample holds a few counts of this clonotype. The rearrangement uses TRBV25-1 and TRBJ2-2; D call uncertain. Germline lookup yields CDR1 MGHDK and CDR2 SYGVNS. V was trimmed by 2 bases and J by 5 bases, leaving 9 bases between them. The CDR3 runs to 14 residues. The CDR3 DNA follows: TGTGCCAGCAGTGAAACCCTCGGGACCGGGGAGCTGTTTTTT. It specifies CASSETLGTGELFF.

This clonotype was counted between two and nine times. CDR3 in amino acids: CASQPMEGLAGVRNEQFF. Written as DNA, the CDR3 is TGTGCCAGCCAACCTATGGAGGGGCTAGCGGGAGTTCGAAATGAGCAGTTCTTC. The chain joins TRBV11-1 to TRBJ2-1; 10 nucleotides align to TRBD2. The CDR3 consists of 18 residues. Per the germline V gene, CDR1 is SGHAT and CDR2 is FQDESV (reference sequence). V lost 8 bases, J lost 7 bases, and 20 bases stayed unmatched.

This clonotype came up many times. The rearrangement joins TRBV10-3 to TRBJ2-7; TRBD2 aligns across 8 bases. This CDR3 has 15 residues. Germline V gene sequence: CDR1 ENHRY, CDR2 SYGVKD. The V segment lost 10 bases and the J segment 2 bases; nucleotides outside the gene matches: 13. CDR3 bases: TGTGCCACCTTAATAACTAGCGGTGGGACCTACGAGCAGTACTTC. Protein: CATLITSGGTYEQYF.

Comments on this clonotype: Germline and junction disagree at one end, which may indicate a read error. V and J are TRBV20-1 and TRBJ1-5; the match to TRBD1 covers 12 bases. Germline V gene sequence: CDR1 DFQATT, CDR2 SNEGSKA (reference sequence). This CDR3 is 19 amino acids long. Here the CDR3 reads CCARDKGTGGYYSNQPQHF. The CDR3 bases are TGCTGTGCTAGAGATAAGGGGACAGGGGGCTATTATAGCAATCAGCCCCAGCATTTT.

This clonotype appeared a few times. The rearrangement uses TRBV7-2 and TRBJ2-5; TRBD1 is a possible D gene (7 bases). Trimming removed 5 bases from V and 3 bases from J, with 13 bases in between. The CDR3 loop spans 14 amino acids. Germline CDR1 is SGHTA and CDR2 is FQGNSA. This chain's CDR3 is CASSRTGEEETQYF. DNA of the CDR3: TGTGCCAGCAGCCGAACAGGGGAGGAAGAGACCCAGTACTTC.

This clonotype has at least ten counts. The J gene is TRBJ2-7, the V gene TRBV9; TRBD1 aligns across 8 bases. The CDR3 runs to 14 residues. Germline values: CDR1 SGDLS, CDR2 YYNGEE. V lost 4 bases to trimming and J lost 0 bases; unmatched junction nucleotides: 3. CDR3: CASSLTGGSYEQYF. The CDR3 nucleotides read TGTGCCAGCAGCCTCACAGGGGGCTCCTACGAGCAGTACTTC.

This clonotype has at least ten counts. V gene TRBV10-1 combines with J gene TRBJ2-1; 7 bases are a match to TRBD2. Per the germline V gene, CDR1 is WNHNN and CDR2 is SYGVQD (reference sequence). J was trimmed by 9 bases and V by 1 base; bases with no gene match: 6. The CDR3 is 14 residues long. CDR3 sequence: CASSEWGGLGEQFF. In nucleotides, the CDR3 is TGCGCCAGCAGTGAGTGGGGGGGTCTTGGTGAGCAGTTCTTC.

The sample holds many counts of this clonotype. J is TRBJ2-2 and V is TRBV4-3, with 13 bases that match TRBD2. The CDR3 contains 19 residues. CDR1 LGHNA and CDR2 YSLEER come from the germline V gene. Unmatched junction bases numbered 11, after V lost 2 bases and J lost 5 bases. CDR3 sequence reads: CASSQRFGLAGDGTGELFF. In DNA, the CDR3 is TGCGCCAGCAGCCAAAGGTTTGGACTAGCGGGAGATGGGACCGGGGAGCTGTTTTTT.

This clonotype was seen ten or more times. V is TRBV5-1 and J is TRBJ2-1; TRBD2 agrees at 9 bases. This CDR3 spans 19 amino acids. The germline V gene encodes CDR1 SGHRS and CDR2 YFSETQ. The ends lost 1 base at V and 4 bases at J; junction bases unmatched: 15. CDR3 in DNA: TGCGCCAGCAGCTTGATGGGGCGGGGGGGCCTTTTTCTTTACAATGAGCAGTTCTTC. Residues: CASSLMGRGGLFLYNEQFF.

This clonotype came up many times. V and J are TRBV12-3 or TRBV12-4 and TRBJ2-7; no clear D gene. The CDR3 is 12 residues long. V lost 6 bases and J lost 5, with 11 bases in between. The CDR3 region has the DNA TGTGCCAGCAGACGGGCGGTCGACGAGCAGTACTTC. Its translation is CASRRAVDEQYF.

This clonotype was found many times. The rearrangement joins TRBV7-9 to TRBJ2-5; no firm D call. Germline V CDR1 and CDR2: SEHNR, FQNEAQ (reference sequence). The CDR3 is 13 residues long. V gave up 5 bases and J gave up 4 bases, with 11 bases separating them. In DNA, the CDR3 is TGTGCCAGCAGCCCGGCTGGTGGAGAGACCCAGTACTTC. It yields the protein CASSPAGGETQYF.

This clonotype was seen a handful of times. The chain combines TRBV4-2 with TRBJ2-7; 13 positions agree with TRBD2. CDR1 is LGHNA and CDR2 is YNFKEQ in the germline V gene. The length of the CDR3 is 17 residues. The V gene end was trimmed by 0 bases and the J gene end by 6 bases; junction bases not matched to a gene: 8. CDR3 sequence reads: CASSQDSLAGGLGEQYF. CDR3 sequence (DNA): TGTGCCAGCAGCCAAGATTCACTAGCGGGGGGGCTAGGCGAGCAGTACTTC.

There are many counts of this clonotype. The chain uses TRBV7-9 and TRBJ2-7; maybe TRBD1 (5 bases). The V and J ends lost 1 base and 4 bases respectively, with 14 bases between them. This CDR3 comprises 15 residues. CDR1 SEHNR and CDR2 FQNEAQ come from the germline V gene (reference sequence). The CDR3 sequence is CASSLGGKGIYEQYF. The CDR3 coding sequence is TGTGCCAGCAGCTTAGGTGGCAAGGGGATTTACGAGCAGTACTTC.